Here is one TCR beta chain with its context. Germline V lookup: CDR1 SGHAT, CDR2 FQNNGV. V was trimmed by 1 base and J by 1 base, leaving 10 bases between them. CDR3 length: 15 residues. The sample comes from a study of blood T cell repertoires in COVID-19. About the study: Italy, Spain and the United States were the sources of the convalescent and acute COVID-19 samples. From T cells, B-cell-depleted T cells, or PBMCs came the material, which was cDNA or gDNA.

Per the authors' pipeline: The assay estimated nucleated cells by amplifying reference gene primers. Assay: immunoSEQ multiplex PCR; the TCRdb copy retains only in-frame clones and omits some. Clonal size and the V and J genes are those of that table, whereas D and trimming came from the DNA. This sample has under 150,000 clones, with about 92% found just once. This TCR was recovered from a middle-aged man with active COVID-19. The V call is TRBV11-2, the J call TRBJ1-1, with D perhaps matching TRBD1 (6 bases). The sample taken for sequencing was peripheral blood. CDR3 region: CASSLVGGTNTEAFF. CDR3 bases: TGTGCCAGCAGCTTAGTTGGGGGCACGAACACTGAAGCTTTCTTT.